The rows below give T cell receptor beta chains drawn from one sample of a study of blood T cell repertoires in COVID-19. Sequencing used immunoSEQ multiplex PCR; TCRdb keeps in-frame clones, though not all of them. The sample carries a few hundred thousand clones, roughly 90% recorded once. The sequenced sample was PBMCs or T cells enriched from blood (not recorded which). The receptors come from a woman aged 40 to 50 who had recovered from COVID-19. Each CDR3 is given with its conserved first and last residue. Each record gives: CDR3 length, clone size, J gene, V gene, D gene, CDR3 DNA, CDR3 protein. D genes are given only for firm matches. For some rows the clone size is stated as once, few or many, or as a class when expanded; others skip it.

cdr3_length: 14
clone_size: -
j_call: TRBJ2-3
v_call: TRBV5-1
d_call: TRBD1
cdr3_nt: TGCGCCAGCACCCCGGGACAGAACACAGATACGCAGTATTTT
cdr3_aa: CASTPGQNTDTQYF

cdr3_length: 13
clone_size: -
j_call: TRBJ1-1
v_call: TRBV2
d_call: -
cdr3_nt: TGTGCCAGCAGCTACGTGCAGGTTAATGAAGCTTTCTTT
cdr3_aa: CASSYVQVNEAFF

cdr3_length: 17
clone_size: -
j_call: TRBJ1-2
v_call: TRBV25-1
d_call: TRBD1
cdr3_nt: TGTGCCAGCAGTGAATTAGGACAGGGGGAGGCTAACTATGGCTACACCTTC
cdr3_aa: CASSELGQGEANYGYTF

cdr3_length: 19
clone_size: -
j_call: TRBJ1-5
v_call: TRBV19
d_call: TRBD1
cdr3_nt: TGTGCCAGTAGTATAGACGGGGGACAGGGATTTTCGTACAATCAGCCCCAGCATTTT
cdr3_aa: CASSIDGGQGFSYNQPQHF

cdr3_length: 13
clone_size: -
j_call: TRBJ1-1
v_call: TRBV2
d_call: -
cdr3_nt: TGTGCCAGCAGTGATCAGGGGTTCACTGAAGCTTTCTTT
cdr3_aa: CASSDQGFTEAFF

cdr3_length: 14
clone_size: -
j_call: TRBJ1-3
v_call: TRBV10-3
d_call: TRBD1
cdr3_nt: TGTGCCATCGCTGAGACAGGGAATGGAAACACCATATATTTT
cdr3_aa: CAIAETGNGNTIYF

cdr3_length: 13
clone_size: -
j_call: TRBJ1-1
v_call: TRBV24-1
d_call: -
cdr3_nt: TGTGCCACCAGTGGTAGACAGAACACTGAAGCTTTCTTT
cdr3_aa: CATSGRQNTEAFF

cdr3_length: 17
clone_size: -
j_call: TRBJ1-5
v_call: TRBV4-1
d_call: TRBD1
cdr3_nt: TGCGCCAGCAGCCAAGTCGACAGGGGTTACAGCAATCAGCCCCAGCATTTT
cdr3_aa: CASSQVDRGYSNQPQHF

cdr3_length: 16
clone_size: once
j_call: TRBJ2-3
v_call: TRBV19
d_call: TRBD1
cdr3_nt: TGTGCCAGTAGTAACGGACAGGGGTTCAGCACAGATACGCAGTATTTT
cdr3_aa: CASSNGQGFSTDTQYF

cdr3_length: 15
clone_size: -
j_call: TRBJ2-7
v_call: TRBV27
d_call: TRBD1
cdr3_nt: TGTGCCAGGTACAGGGGGGCAACCTACGTGAGCGAGCAGTACTTC
cdr3_aa: CARYRGATYVSEQYF

cdr3_length: 17
clone_size: -
j_call: TRBJ1-4
v_call: TRBV7-9
d_call: -
cdr3_nt: TGTGCCAGCAGCCCACCTTATATGGCAGGGGTAAATGAAAAACTGTTTTTT
cdr3_aa: CASSPPYMAGVNEKLFF

cdr3_length: 16
clone_size: -
j_call: TRBJ1-1
v_call: TRBV11-3
d_call: -
cdr3_nt: TGTGCCAGCAGCTTAGGGGGGACGCTGGTCAGGGGAGAAGCTTTCTTT
cdr3_aa: CASSLGGTLVRGEAFF

cdr3_length: 16
clone_size: few
j_call: TRBJ2-3
v_call: TRBV7-9
d_call: TRBD2
cdr3_nt: TGTGCCAGCAGCTTAGATGCGGGAGGAAGCACAGATACGCAGTATTTT
cdr3_aa: CASSLDAGGSTDTQYF

cdr3_length: 14
clone_size: -
j_call: TRBJ1-2
v_call: TRBV19
d_call: TRBD1
cdr3_nt: TGTGCCAGTAGTAAGGGACAGCCGGGTCTTGGCTACACCTTC
cdr3_aa: CASSKGQPGLGYTF

cdr3_length: 15
clone_size: -
j_call: TRBJ1-1
v_call: TRBV5-6
d_call: -
cdr3_nt: TGTGCCAGCAGGTGGCAGGGATCTCCGTACACTGAAGCTTTCTTT
cdr3_aa: CASRWQGSPYTEAFF

cdr3_length: 17
clone_size: -
j_call: TRBJ2-1
v_call: TRBV18
d_call: TRBD2
cdr3_nt: TGTGCCAGCTCAATGAGTTACGCGGGACTAGCGGGCGGGGAGCAGTTCTTC
cdr3_aa: CASSMSYAGLAGGEQFF

cdr3_length: 14
clone_size: -
j_call: TRBJ1-1
v_call: TRBV6-1
d_call: -
cdr3_nt: TGTGCCAGCAGTGAAGTCAGGGCGAACACTGAAGCTTTCTTT
cdr3_aa: CASSEVRANTEAFF

cdr3_length: 14
clone_size: -
j_call: TRBJ1-1
v_call: TRBV5-1
d_call: -
cdr3_nt: TGCGCCAGCAGCTTGGGACAGTCCCCCACTGAAGCTTTCTTT
cdr3_aa: CASSLGQSPTEAFF

cdr3_length: 21
clone_size: -
j_call: TRBJ2-1
v_call: TRBV12-5
d_call: -
cdr3_nt: TGTGCTAGTGCCAGAATCCTGGACAGACCTATAAACTTCGGCTCCTACAATGAGCAGTTCTTC
cdr3_aa: CASARILDRPINFGSYNEQFF

cdr3_length: 15
clone_size: once
j_call: TRBJ1-6
v_call: TRBV18
d_call: -
cdr3_nt: TGTGCCAGCTCACCGTCGGGAGGGTCGTCTTCACCCCTCCACTTT
cdr3_aa: CASSPSGGSSSPLHF

cdr3_length: 15
clone_size: few
j_call: TRBJ1-5
v_call: TRBV27
d_call: -
cdr3_nt: TGTGCCAGCAGTGCCGACACGACGGGAAGGCGGCCCCAGCATTTT
cdr3_aa: CASSADTTGRRPQHF

cdr3_length: 14
clone_size: -
j_call: TRBJ1-2
v_call: TRBV5-5
d_call: -
cdr3_nt: TGTGCCAGCAGCTACGGACAAAATAACTATGGCTACACCTTC
cdr3_aa: CASSYGQNNYGYTF

cdr3_length: 17
clone_size: -
j_call: TRBJ2-2
v_call: TRBV4-3
d_call: TRBD2
cdr3_nt: TGCGCCAGCAGCCTGCGGACTAGCGGGATAGGCACCGGGGAGCTGTTTTTT
cdr3_aa: CASSLRTSGIGTGELFF

cdr3_length: 17
clone_size: -
j_call: TRBJ2-5
v_call: TRBV5-1
d_call: TRBD2
cdr3_nt: TGCGCCAGCAGTCGATCCGGACTAGCGGGAGGTAGGGAGACCCAGTACTTC
cdr3_aa: CASSRSGLAGGRETQYF

cdr3_length: 12
clone_size: -
j_call: TRBJ1-4
v_call: TRBV7-9
d_call: -
cdr3_nt: TGTGCCAGCAGCCCGGGGAATGAAAAACTGTTTTTT
cdr3_aa: CASSPGNEKLFF

cdr3_length: 16
clone_size: -
j_call: TRBJ1-2
v_call: TRBV6-1
d_call: -
cdr3_nt: TGTGCCAGCAGTGAACCTAACTACCTCGCAGGGTTGGGCTACACCTTC
cdr3_aa: CASSEPNYLAGLGYTF

cdr3_length: 14
clone_size: -
j_call: TRBJ1-1
v_call: TRBV7-9
d_call: -
cdr3_nt: TGTGCCAGCAGACCGACAGGTTTTAACACTGAAGCTTTCTTT
cdr3_aa: CASRPTGFNTEAFF

cdr3_length: 15
clone_size: -
j_call: TRBJ2-1
v_call: TRBV7-8
d_call: -
cdr3_nt: TGTGCCAGCCCAAATGAAGGGAGCTCCTACAATGAGCAGTTCTTC
cdr3_aa: CASPNEGSSYNEQFF

cdr3_length: 12
clone_size: -
j_call: TRBJ1-2
v_call: TRBV6-2/TRBV6-3
d_call: -
cdr3_nt: TGTGCCAGCAGTCCCCGTGAGTATGGCTACACCTTC
cdr3_aa: CASSPREYGYTF

cdr3_length: 12
clone_size: -
j_call: TRBJ1-5
v_call: TRBV12-3/TRBV12-4
d_call: -
cdr3_nt: TGTGCCAGCAAGGGGATGTCGCAGCCCCAGCATTTT
cdr3_aa: CASKGMSQPQHF

cdr3_length: 11
clone_size: -
j_call: TRBJ2-7
v_call: TRBV7-9
d_call: -
cdr3_nt: TGTGCCAGCAGCTTAACATACGAGCAGTACTTC
cdr3_aa: CASSLTYEQYF

cdr3_length: 17
clone_size: -
j_call: TRBJ2-1
v_call: TRBV4-1
d_call: TRBD2
cdr3_nt: TGCGCCAGCAGAACAACTTTTCGCGGGAGCTCCTACAATGAGCAGTTCTTC
cdr3_aa: CASRTTFRGSSYNEQFF

cdr3_length: 14
clone_size: once
j_call: TRBJ2-7
v_call: TRBV9
d_call: TRBD1
cdr3_nt: TGTGCCAGCAGCATCAGGGGGAGTTCCTACGAGCAGTACTTC
cdr3_aa: CASSIRGSSYEQYF

cdr3_length: 14
clone_size: -
j_call: TRBJ2-7
v_call: TRBV7-2
d_call: TRBD2
cdr3_nt: TGTGCCAGCAGCTTAGAACTAGCGGGAAACGAGCAGTACTTC
cdr3_aa: CASSLELAGNEQYF

cdr3_length: 14
clone_size: -
j_call: TRBJ1-2
v_call: TRBV7-9
d_call: -
cdr3_nt: TGTGCCAGCAGCTTAAACTTAGCGCCCTATGGCTACACCTTC
cdr3_aa: CASSLNLAPYGYTF

cdr3_length: 13
clone_size: -
j_call: TRBJ1-1
v_call: TRBV11-2
d_call: -
cdr3_nt: TGTGCCAGCAGCCCTACGTGGAACACTGAAGCTTTCTTT
cdr3_aa: CASSPTWNTEAFF

cdr3_length: 14
clone_size: once
j_call: TRBJ2-3
v_call: TRBV5-1
d_call: TRBD1
cdr3_nt: TGCGCCAGCAGCTTCGGCAGGGGGCCAGATACGCAGTATTTT
cdr3_aa: CASSFGRGPDTQYF

cdr3_length: 18
clone_size: few
j_call: TRBJ2-7
v_call: TRBV19
d_call: TRBD1
cdr3_nt: TGTGCCAGTAGTTCATGGACTCAACGGGACAGGCTATACTACGAGCAGTACTTC
cdr3_aa: CASSSWTQRDRLYYEQYF

cdr3_length: 14
clone_size: -
j_call: TRBJ2-5
v_call: TRBV3-1/TRBV3-2
d_call: TRBD2
cdr3_nt: TGTGCCAGCAACCGAGCGGGAGGGCCTGAGACCCAGTACTTC
cdr3_aa: CASNRAGGPETQYF

cdr3_length: 15
clone_size: -
j_call: TRBJ1-4
v_call: TRBV7-9
d_call: -
cdr3_nt: TGTGCCAGCAGCCCGGGTCAAACTAAAACCGAAAAACTGTTTTTT
cdr3_aa: CASSPGQTKTEKLFF

cdr3_length: 14
clone_size: -
j_call: TRBJ2-7
v_call: TRBV29-1
d_call: TRBD2
cdr3_nt: TGCAGCGTCCAAGGACTAGCGGGAGCCCGCGAGCAGTACTTC
cdr3_aa: CSVQGLAGAREQYF

cdr3_length: 11
clone_size: -
j_call: TRBJ1-2
v_call: TRBV9
d_call: -
cdr3_nt: TGTGCCAGCAGCCTAAACTATGGCTACACCTTC
cdr3_aa: CASSLNYGYTF

cdr3_length: 19
clone_size: few
j_call: TRBJ2-2
v_call: TRBV5-1
d_call: TRBD2
cdr3_nt: TGCGCCAGCAGCTTGGTATGGACTAGCGGGAGTAGGAACACCGGGGAGCTGTTTTTT
cdr3_aa: CASSLVWTSGSRNTGELFF

cdr3_length: 15
clone_size: -
j_call: TRBJ2-5
v_call: TRBV5-1
d_call: TRBD1
cdr3_nt: TGCGCCAGCAGCTTGGGACAGGGGGCATTAGAGACCCAGTACTTC
cdr3_aa: CASSLGQGALETQYF

cdr3_length: 14
clone_size: -
j_call: TRBJ1-4
v_call: TRBV7-8
d_call: -
cdr3_nt: TGTGCCAGCAGCTTTTCAGCAACTAATGAAAAACTGTTTTTT
cdr3_aa: CASSFSATNEKLFF

cdr3_length: 17
clone_size: -
j_call: TRBJ2-1
v_call: TRBV7-6
d_call: TRBD2
cdr3_nt: TGTGCCAGCAGCCGGGGACTAGCGGGCAGGGGGGCCAATGAGCAGTTCTTC
cdr3_aa: CASSRGLAGRGANEQFF

cdr3_length: 13
clone_size: few
j_call: TRBJ1-1
v_call: TRBV29-1
d_call: TRBD1
cdr3_nt: TGCAGCGTAGCTAAGGGGGCTATTAATGAAGCTTTCTTT
cdr3_aa: CSVAKGAINEAFF

cdr3_length: 13
clone_size: -
j_call: TRBJ1-1
v_call: TRBV11-3
d_call: TRBD1
cdr3_nt: TGTGCCAGCAGCTACCGCGGGACAGGTACAGCTTTCTTT
cdr3_aa: CASSYRGTGTAFF

cdr3_length: 17
clone_size: -
j_call: TRBJ2-3
v_call: TRBV4-1
d_call: -
cdr3_nt: TGCGCCAGCAGCCCTGTTGGACTATCCTCTAGCACAGATACGCAGTATTTT
cdr3_aa: CASSPVGLSSSTDTQYF